This TCR beta chain comes out of a study of T-cell memory formation after mild COVID-19. Study-level background: TCR clusters were mostly donor specific. Broader study findings: Pre-infection memory showed some responding clones, and this suggested that cross-reactive memory joined. Day 15 to 85 contracting clones showed balanced CD4/CD8; later expanders leaned CD4+.

5'RACE with constant-segment primers yielded barcoded, UMI-tagged TCR alpha and TCR beta cDNA libraries. One entry per CDR3 protein results from TCRdb running MiXCR on the 5' RACE reads. The data show about 360,000 distinct CDR3 sequences, around 15% seen once. Germline V gene data show CDR1 as SGHRS and CDR2 as YFSETQ. The V segment lost 4 bases and the J segment 2 bases; nucleotides outside the gene matches: 14. CDR3 size: 17 residues. A single count supports this clonotype. Its specificity is unknown. Sequences were obtained from PBMCs or a T cell subset sorted from them (not recorded which). This TCR was sampled from a man younger than 35 who had mild COVID-19 (a few samples of this study predate the infection). Cell type and time point are not known. The V and J genes are TRBV5-1 and TRBJ1-1; the match to TRBD1 covers 7 bases. The CDR3 DNA sequence: TGCGCCAGCAGCCTTAACTTCCCAGGGGGGCTCAACACTGAAGCTTTCTTT. It translates to CASSLNFPGGLNTEAFF.